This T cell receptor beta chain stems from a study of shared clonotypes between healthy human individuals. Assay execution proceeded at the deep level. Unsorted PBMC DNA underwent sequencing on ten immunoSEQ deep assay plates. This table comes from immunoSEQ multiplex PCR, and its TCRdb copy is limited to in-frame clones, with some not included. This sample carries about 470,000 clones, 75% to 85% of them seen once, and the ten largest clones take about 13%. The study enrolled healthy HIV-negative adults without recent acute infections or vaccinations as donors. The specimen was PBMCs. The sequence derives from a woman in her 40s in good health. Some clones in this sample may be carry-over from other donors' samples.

The CDR3 region is CASSLGSIYEQYF. The DNA for the CDR3 is TGTGCCAGCAGCTTAGGATCTATCTACGAGCAGTACTTC. The chain is built from TRBV7-8 and TRBJ2-7; D is uncertain. The CDR3 sequence is 13 residues long. The germline gives CDR1 SGHVS, CDR2 FQNEAQ. V was clipped by 1 base and J by 3 bases, with 7 bases between them.